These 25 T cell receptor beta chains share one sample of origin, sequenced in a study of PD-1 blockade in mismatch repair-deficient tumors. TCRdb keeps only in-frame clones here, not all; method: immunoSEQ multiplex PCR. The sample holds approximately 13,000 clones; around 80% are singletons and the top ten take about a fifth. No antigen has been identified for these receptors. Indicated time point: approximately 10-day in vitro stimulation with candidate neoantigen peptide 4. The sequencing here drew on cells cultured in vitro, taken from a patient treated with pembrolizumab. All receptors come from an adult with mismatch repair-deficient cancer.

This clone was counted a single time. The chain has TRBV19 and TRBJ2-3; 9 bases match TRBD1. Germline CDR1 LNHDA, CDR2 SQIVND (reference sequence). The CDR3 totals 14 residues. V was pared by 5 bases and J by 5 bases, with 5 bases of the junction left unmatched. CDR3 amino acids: CASSFRDREDTQYF. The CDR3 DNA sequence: TGTGCCAGTAGTTTTCGGGACAGGGAAGATACGCAGTATTTT.

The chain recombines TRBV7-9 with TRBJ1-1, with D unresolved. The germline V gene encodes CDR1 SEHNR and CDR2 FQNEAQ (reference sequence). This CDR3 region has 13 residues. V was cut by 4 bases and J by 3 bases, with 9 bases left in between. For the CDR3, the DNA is TGTGCCAGCAGCTGGCCCTTGGACACTGAAGCTTTCTTT. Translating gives CASSWPLDTEAFF.

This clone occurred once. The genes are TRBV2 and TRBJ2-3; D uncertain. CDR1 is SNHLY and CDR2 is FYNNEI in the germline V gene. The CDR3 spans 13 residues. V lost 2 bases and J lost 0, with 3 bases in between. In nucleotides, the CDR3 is TGTGCCAGCAGTGAACAGAGCACAGATACGCAGTATTTT. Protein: CASSEQSTDTQYF.

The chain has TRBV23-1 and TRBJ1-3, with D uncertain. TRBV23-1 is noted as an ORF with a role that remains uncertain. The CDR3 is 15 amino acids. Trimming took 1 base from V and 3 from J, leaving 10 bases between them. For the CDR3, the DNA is TGCGCCAGCAGTCAATTGAGGGTCGGTGGAAACACCATATATTTT. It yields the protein CASSQLRVGGNTIYF.

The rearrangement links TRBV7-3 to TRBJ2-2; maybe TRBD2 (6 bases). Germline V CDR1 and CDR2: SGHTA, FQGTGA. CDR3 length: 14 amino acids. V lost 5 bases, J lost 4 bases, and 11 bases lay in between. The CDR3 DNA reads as TGTGCCAGCAGCCGGCTCGGGGGCACCGGGGAGCTGTTTTTT. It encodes CASSRLGGTGELFF.

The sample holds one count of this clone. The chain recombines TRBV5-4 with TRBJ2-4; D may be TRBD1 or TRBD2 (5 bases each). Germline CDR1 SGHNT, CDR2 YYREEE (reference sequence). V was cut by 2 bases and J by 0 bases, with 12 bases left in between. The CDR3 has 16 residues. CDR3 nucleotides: TGTGCCAGCAGCTTTCAGGGAGCCCTAGCCAAAAACATTCAGTACTTC. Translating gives CASSFQGALAKNIQYF.

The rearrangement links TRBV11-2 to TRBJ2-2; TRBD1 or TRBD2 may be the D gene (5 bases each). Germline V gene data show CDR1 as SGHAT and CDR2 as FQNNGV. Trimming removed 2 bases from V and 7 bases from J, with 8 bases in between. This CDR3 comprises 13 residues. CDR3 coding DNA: TGTGCCAGCAGCTTATTTGGGGGCGGGGAGCTGTTTTTT. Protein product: CASSLFGGGELFF.

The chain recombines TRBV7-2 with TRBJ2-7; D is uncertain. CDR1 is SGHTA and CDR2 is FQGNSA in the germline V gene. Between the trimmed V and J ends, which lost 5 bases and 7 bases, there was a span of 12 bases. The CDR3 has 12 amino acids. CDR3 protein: CASSPLGGEQYF. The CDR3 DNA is TGTGCCAGCAGCCCCCTGGGTGGGGAGCAGTACTTC. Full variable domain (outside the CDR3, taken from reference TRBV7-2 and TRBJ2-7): GAGVSQSPSNKVTEKGKDVELRCDPISGHTALYWYRQSLGQGLEFLIYFQGNSAPDKSGLPSDRFSAERTGGSVSTLTIQRTQQEDSAVYLCASSPLGGEQYFGPGTRLTVT.

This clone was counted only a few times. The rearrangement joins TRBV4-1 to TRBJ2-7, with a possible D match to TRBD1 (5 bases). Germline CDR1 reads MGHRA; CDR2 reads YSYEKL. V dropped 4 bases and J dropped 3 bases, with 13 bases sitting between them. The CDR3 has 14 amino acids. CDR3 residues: CASSRNPTVYEQYF. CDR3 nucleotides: TGCGCCAGCAGCCGAAACCCGACAGTCTACGAGCAGTACTTC.

CDR3 sequence: CASSLFGTAHEKLFF. The CDR3 region has the DNA TGTGCCAGCAGCTTGTTTGGGACAGCACATGAAAAACTGTTTTTT. The chain employs TRBV5-6 and TRBJ1-4, with 7 bases matching TRBD1. Germline V gives CDR1 SGHDT, CDR2 YYEEEE. The CDR3 has 15 residues. J was trimmed by 6 bases and V by 1 base; bases with no gene match: 6.

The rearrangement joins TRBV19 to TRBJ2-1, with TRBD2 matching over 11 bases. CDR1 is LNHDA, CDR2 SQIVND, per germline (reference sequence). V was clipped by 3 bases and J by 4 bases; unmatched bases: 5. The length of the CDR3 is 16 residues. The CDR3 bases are TGTGCCAGTAGTATGACTAGCGGGACGGGGTACAATGAGCAGTTCTTC. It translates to CASSMTSGTGYNEQFF.

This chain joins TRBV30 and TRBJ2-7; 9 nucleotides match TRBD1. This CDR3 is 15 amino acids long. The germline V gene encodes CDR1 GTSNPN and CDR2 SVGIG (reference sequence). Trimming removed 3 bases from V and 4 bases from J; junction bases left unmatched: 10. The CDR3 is CAWRAFDRGEYEQYF. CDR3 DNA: TGTGCCTGGAGGGCCTTTGACAGGGGGGAGTACGAGCAGTACTTC.

Written as DNA, the CDR3 is TGCGCCAGCAGCTTGGGACAGTACGTAGAAGGCTACACCTTC. Its protein is CASSLGQYVEGYTF. This chain joins TRBV5-1 and TRBJ1-2, with D possibly TRBD1 on 5 matching bases. The germline V and J ends were trimmed by 0 bases and 8 bases, with 14 bases remaining between them. The V gene's germline CDR1 is SGHRS and CDR2 YFSETQ. This CDR3 has 14 residues.

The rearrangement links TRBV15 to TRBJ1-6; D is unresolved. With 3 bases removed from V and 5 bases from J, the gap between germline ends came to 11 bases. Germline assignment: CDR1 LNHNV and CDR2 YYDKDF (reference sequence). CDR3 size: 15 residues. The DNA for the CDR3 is TGTGCCACCAGCAGCCCGAGGGAGGATAATTCACCCCTCCACTTT. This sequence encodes CATSSPREDNSPLHF.

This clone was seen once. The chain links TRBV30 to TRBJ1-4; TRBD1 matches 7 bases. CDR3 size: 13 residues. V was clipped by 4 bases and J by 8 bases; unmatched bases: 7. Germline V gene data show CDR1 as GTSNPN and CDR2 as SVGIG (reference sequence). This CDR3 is CAWNAGTAEKLFF. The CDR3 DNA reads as TGTGCCTGGAATGCCGGGACAGCCGAAAAACTGTTTTTT.

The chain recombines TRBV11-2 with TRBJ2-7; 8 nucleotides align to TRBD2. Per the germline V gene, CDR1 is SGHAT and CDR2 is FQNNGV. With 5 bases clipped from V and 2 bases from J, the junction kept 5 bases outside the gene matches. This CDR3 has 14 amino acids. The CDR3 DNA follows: TGTGCCAGCAGCATGGGACTAGTCCCCTACGAGCAGTACTTC. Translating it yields CASSMGLVPYEQYF.

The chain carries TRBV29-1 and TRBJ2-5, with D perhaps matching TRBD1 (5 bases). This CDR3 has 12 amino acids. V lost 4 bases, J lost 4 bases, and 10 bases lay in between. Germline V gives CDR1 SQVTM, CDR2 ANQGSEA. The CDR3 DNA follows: TGCAGCGTTGCCAGGGAAGGAGAGACCCAGTACTTC. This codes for CSVAREGETQYF.

CDR3 sequence reads: CASSLWRESNQPQHF. CDR3 nucleotides: TGTGCCAGCAGTTTATGGAGGGAGAGCAATCAGCCCCAGCATTTT. The J gene is TRBJ1-5, the V gene TRBV28; D is ambiguous. V was clipped by 0 bases and J by 1 base, with 7 bases between them. In germline, CDR1 is MDHEN, CDR2 SYDVKM. This CDR3 has 15 amino acids.

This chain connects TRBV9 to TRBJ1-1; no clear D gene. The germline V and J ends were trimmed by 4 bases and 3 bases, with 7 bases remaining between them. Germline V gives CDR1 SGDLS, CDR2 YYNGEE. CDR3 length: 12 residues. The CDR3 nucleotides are TGTGCCAGCAGCTTGGCGGACACTGAAGCTTTCTTT. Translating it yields CASSLADTEAFF.

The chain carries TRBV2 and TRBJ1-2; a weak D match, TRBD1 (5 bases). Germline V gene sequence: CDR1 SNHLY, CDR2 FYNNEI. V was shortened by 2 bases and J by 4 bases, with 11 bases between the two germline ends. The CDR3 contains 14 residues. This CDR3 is CASSEPPGRYGYTF. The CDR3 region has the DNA TGTGCCAGCAGTGAACCCCCAGGGCGCTATGGCTACACCTTC.

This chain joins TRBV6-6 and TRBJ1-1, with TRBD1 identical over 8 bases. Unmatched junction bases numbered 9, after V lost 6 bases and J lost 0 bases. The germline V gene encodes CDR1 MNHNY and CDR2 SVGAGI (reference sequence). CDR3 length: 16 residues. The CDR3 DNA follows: TGTGCCAGCAGGTGGACAGGGCGGGCCATGAACACTGAAGCTTTCTTT. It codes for CASRWTGRAMNTEAFF.

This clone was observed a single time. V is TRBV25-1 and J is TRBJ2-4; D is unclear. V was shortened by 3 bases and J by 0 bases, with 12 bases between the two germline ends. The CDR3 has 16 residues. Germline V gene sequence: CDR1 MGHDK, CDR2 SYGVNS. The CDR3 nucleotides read TGTGCCAGCAGTGACCCCGCCGCGTTAGCCAAAAACATTCAGTACTTC. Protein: CASSDPAALAKNIQYF.

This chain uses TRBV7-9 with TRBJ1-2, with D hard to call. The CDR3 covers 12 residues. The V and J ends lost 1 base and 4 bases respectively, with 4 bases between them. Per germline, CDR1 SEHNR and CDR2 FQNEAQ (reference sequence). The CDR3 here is CASSLGSYGYTF. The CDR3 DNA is TGTGCCAGCAGCTTAGGGTCCTATGGCTACACCTTC.

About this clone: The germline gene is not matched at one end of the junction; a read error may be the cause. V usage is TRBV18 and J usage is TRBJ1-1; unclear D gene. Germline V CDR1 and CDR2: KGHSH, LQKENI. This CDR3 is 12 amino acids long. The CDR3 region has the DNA TGTGCCAGCTCACCTAGGAACAGTGAAGCTTTCTTT. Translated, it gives CASSPRNSEAFF.

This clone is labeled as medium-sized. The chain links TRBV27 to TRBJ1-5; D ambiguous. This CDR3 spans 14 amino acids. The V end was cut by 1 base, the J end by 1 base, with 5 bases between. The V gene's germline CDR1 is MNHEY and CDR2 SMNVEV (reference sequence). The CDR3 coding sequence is TGTGCCAGCAGTTTATTGGGGAGCAATCAGCCCCAGCATTTT. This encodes CASSLLGSNQPQHF.